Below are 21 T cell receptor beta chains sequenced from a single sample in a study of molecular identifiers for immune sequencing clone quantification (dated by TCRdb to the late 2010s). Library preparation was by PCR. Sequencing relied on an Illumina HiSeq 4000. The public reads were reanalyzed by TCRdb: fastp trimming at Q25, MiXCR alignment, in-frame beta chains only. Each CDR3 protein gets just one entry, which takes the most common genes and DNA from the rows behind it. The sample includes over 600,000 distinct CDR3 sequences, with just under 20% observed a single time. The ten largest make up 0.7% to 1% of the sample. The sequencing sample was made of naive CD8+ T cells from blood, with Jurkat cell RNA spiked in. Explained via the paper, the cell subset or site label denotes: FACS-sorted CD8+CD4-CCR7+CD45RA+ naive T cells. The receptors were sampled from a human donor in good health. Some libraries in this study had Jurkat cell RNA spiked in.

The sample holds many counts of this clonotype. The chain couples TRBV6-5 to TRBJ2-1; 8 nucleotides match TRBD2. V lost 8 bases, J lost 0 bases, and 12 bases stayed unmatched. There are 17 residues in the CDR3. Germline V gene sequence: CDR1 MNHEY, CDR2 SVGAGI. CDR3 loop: CASGVGLAGLSYNEQFF. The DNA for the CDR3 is TGTGCCAGCGGCGTCGGGTTAGCGGGGCTCTCCTACAATGAGCAGTTCTTC.

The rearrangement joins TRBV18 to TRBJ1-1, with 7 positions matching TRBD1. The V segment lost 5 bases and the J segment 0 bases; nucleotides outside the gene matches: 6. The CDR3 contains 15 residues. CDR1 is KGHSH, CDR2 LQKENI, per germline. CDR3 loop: CASSSWDRLNTEAFF. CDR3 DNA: TGTGCCAGCTCATCATGGGACAGATTGAACACTGAAGCTTTCTTT.

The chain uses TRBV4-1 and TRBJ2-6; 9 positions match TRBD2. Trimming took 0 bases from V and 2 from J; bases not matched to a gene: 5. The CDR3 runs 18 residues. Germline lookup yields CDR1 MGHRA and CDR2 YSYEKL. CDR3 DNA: TGCGCCAGCAGCCAAGAGTTTGCGGGAGGGCCTGGGGCCAACGTCCTGACTTTC. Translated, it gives CASSQEFAGGPGANVLTF.

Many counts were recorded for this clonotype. The CDR3 DNA reads as TGTGCCAGCAGCGGGACAGGGATTAGCAATCAGCCCCAGCATTTT. Translating gives CASSGTGISNQPQHF. The chain has TRBV6-2 or TRBV6-3 and TRBJ1-5, with TRBD1 matching over 9 bases. Trimming took 6 bases from V and 0 from J; bases not matched to a gene: 3. Per germline, CDR1 MNHEY and CDR2 SVGEGT. This CDR3 contains 15 residues.

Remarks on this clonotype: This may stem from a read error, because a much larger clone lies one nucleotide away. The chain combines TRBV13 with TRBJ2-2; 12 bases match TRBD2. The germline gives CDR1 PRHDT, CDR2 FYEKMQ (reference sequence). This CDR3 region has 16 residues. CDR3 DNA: TGTGCCAGCAGCCAAGGACTAGCGGGATACACCAGGGAGCTGTTTTTT. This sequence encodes CASSQGLAGYTRELFF.

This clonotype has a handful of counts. The CDR3 DNA reads TGTGCCAGTAGTTCGGCTGGAAACACCATATATTTT. Protein product: CASSSAGNTIYF. J is TRBJ1-3 and V is TRBV19; D gene unclear. V was cut by 5 bases and J by 2 bases, with 4 bases left in between. The CDR3 is made up of 12 amino acids. Looked up from germline, CDR1 is LNHDA and CDR2 is SQIVND (reference sequence). Full variable domain (outside the CDR3, taken from reference TRBV19 and TRBJ1-3): DGGITQSPKYLFRKEGQNVTLSCEQNLNHDAMYWYRQDPGQGLRLIYYSQIVNDFQKGDIAEGYSVSREKKESFPLTVTSAQKNPTAFYLCASSSAGNTIYFGEGSWLTVV.

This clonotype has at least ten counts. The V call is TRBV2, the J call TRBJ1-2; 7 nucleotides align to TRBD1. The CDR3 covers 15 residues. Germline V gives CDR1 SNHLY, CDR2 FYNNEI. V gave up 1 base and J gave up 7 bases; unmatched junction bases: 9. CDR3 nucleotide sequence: TGTGCCAGCAGTGAAGGGCCGGGACAGATTATTGGCTACACCTTC. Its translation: CASSEGPGQIIGYTF.

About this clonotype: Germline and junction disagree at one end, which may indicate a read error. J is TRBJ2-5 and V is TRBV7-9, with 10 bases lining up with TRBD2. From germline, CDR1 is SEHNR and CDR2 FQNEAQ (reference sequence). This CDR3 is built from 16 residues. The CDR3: CAGSHGPAGGLETQYF. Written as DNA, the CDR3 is TGTGCCGGCAGCCACGGGCCAGCGGGGGGGTTGGAGACCCAGTACTTC.

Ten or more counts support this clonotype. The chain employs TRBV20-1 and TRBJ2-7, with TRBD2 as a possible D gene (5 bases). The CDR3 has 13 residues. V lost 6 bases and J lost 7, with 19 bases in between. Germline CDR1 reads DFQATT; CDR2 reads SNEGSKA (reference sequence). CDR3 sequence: CSAPRPMTGEQYF. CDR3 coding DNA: TGCAGTGCCCCTCGGCCTATGACGGGAGAGCAGTACTTC.

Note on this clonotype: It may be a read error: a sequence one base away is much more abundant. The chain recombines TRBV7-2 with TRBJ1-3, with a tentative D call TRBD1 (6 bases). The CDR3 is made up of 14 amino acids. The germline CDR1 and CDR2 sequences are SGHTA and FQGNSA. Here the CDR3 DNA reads TGTGCCAGCAGCGAGGGGGTTCCTGGAAACGCCATATATTTT. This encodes CASSEGVPGNAIYF.

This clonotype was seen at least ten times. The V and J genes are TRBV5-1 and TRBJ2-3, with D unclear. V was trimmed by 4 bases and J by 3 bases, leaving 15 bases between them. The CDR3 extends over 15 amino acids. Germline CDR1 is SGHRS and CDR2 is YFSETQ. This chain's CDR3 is CASSRDPLGTDTQYF. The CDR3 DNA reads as TGCGCCAGCAGCAGGGATCCGCTCGGTACAGATACGCAGTATTTT.

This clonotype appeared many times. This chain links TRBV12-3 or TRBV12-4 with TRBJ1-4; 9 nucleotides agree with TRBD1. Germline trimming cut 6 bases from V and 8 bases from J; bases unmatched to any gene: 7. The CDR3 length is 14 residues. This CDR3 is CASRYTGGGEKLFF. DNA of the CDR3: TGTGCCAGCAGATATACAGGGGGCGGCGAAAAACTGTTTTTT.

The CDR3 sequence is CASSHGPEETQYF. The CDR3 coding sequence is TGTGCCAGTAGCCATGGACCCGAAGAGACCCAGTACTTC. The chain joins TRBV19 to TRBJ2-5; D is uncertain. The CDR3 runs to 13 residues. Germline CDR1 and CDR2: LNHDA and SQIVND (reference sequence). The V gene lost 6 bases and the J gene lost 3 bases, with 11 bases spanning the gap.

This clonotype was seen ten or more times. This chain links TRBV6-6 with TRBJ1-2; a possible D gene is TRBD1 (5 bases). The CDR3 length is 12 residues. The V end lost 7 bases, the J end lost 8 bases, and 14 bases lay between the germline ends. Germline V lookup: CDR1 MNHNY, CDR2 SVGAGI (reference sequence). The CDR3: CASTEWGNGYTF. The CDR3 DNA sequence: TGTGCCAGCACCGAATGGGGCAACGGCTACACCTTC.

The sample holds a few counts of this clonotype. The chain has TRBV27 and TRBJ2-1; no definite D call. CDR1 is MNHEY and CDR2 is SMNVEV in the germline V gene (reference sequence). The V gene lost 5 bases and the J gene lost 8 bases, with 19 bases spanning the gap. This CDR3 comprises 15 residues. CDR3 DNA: TGTGCCAGCAGTCACTCGGTTGGGCACCAAGATGAGCAGTTCTTC. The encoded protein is CASSHSVGHQDEQFF.

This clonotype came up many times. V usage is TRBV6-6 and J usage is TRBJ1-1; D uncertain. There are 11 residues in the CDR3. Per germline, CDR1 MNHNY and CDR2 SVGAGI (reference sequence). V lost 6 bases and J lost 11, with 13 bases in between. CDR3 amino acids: CASSPIPEAFF. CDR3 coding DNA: TGTGCCAGCAGCCCAATACCAGAGGCTTTCTTT.

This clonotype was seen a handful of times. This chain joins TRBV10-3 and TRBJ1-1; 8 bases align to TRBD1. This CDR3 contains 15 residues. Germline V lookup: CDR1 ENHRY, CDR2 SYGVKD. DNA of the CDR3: TGTGCTGACCAAGCGGCAGGGGGCATGAACACTGAAGCTTTCTTT. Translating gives CADQAAGGMNTEAFF.

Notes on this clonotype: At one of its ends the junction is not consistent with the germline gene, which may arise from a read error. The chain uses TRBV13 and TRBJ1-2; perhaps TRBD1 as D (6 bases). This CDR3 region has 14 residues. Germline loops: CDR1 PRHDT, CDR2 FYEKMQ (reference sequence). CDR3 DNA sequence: TGTGCCGGCAGCTTAGAGCAGGGGAAAACGGGCTACACCTTC. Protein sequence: CAGSLEQGKTGYTF.

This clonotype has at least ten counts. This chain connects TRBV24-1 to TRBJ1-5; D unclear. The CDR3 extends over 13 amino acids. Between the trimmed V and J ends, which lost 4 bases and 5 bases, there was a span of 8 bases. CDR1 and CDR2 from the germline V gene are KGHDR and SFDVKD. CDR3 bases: TGTGCCACCAGTGAGGGAGAACATCAGCCCCAGCATTTT. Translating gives CATSEGEHQPQHF.

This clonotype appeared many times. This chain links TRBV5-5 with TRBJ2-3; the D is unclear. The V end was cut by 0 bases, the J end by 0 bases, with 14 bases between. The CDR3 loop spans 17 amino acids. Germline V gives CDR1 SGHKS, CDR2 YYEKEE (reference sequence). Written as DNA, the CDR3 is TGTGCCAGCAGCTTGGCCCCCCCCGTAGGTAGCACAGATACGCAGTATTTT. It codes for CASSLAPPVGSTDTQYF.

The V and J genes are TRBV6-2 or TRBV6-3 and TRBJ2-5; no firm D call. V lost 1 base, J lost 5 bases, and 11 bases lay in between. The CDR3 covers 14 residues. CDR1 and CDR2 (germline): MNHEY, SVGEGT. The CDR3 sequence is CASSYLGSWETQYF. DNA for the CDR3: TGTGCCAGCAGTTACTTGGGCAGTTGGGAGACCCAGTACTTC.